This T cell receptor (beta chain) was identified in a study of T cells in Graves' hyperthyroidism and ophthalmopathy. Study at large: The authors collected peripheral blood at initial diagnosis, before any treatment. Broader study findings: Blood also showed most of the thyroid clonotypes that were expanded above 0.001.

Exclusion criteria comprised uncontrolled infection, other autoimmune disease, pregnancy or lactation. Clinical symptoms, serum thyroxine and TRAb, thyroid ultrasound and orbital computed tomography together formed the diagnostic basis. This CDR3 contains 16 residues. Trimming took 4 bases from V and 7 from J; bases not matched to a gene: 11. The V gene's germline CDR1 is MDHEN and CDR2 SYDVKM. In regard to this clonotype: Its cognate antigen is unknown.

Using RNA transcripts as the source, TCR beta CDR3 regions were amplified. During a first-round RT-PCR of the TCR CDR3, the HTBI primer set was used. TCRdb called the multiplex PCR reads again in MiXCR, with one record for every CDR3 protein. The sample yields roughly 350,000 distinct CDR3 sequences, roughly an eighth seen once. This chain uses TRBV28 with TRBJ2-3, with 10 nucleotides matching TRBD1. This receptor was taken from a woman between 40 and 50 years old with Graves' ophthalmopathy. Sequences were obtained from blood. This CDR3 is CASSSPGQGTGHTQYF. The DNA for the CDR3 is TGTGCCAGCAGTTCCCCGGGACAGGGGACCGGTCATACGCAGTATTTT.